This TCR beta chain comes out of a study of blood T cell repertoires in COVID-19. Under the authors' procedure: Reference gene primer amplification gave nucleated cell count estimates. Sequencing used immunoSEQ multiplex PCR; TCRdb keeps in-frame clones, though not all of them. D and trimming come from the DNA, and the V and J calls and clone size come from that table. Of some 15,000 clones listed, roughly three quarters were seen once; the top ten hold roughly an eighth. This CDR3 region has 14 residues. Per germline, CDR1 SGHVS and CDR2 FQNEAQ. J was trimmed by 4 bases and V by 5 bases; bases with no gene match: 4.

This sequence joins TRBV7-8 and TRBJ1-1; 10 bases line up with TRBD1. This TCR came from a man between 60 and 75 years old with acute or convalescent COVID-19. Sequenced material: peripheral blood. CDR3 in DNA: TGTGCCAGCAGCAGAGGACAGGGGGTCACTGAAGCTTTCTTT. Translated, it gives CASSRGQGVTEAFF. The full variable domain, with the rest looked up from reference TRBV7-8 and TRBJ1-1, is GAGVSQSPRYKVAKRGQDVALRCDPISGHVSLFWYQQALGQGPEFLTYFQNEAQLDKSGLPSDRFFAERPEGSVSTLKIQRTQQEDSAVYLCASSRGQGVTEAFFGQGTRLTVV.